This record covers a single T cell receptor (beta chain). Its antigen is currently unknown. 13 Jbeta primers and 60 Vbeta primers were used for the PCR. Assay: immunoSEQ multiplex PCR; the TCRdb copy retains only in-frame clones and omits some. Of 100,000 to 140,000 clones in the sample, about 80% were seen once. These data belong to a study of cytomegalovirus exposure and HLA in healthy donors. Broader study findings: From TCR beta sequences, most subjects' HLA-A and HLA-B alleles were reportedly predicted accurately.

Germline values: CDR1 MNHNS, CDR2 SASEGT. V was trimmed by 5 bases and J by 8 bases, leaving 4 bases between them. The length of the CDR3 is 11 residues. The genes are TRBV6-1 and TRBJ1-6; no reliable D call. The sequenced material came from PBMCs. This TCR was recovered from a man aged 25 to 40 in good health and CMV-seronegative. The CDR3: CASSQYSPLHF. The CDR3 region has the DNA TGTGCCAGCAGTCAATATTCACCCCTCCACTTT.